The 30 T cell receptor beta chains given below trace back to one sample, sequenced in a study of human T cells and chemical hapten exposure. Each CDR3 protein is one row after TCRdb ran MiXCR on the RACE reads. The sample includes about 84,000 distinct CDR3 sequences, about 10% seen only once; the top ten take 5%. Stated time point: patch test 2, 6 weeks after DPC sensitization. Treatment described: therapeutic diphenylcyclopropenone sensitization with weekly scalp DPC. The material sequenced was whole blood, taken in connection with sensitization to the hapten diphenylcyclopropenone (DPC). These receptor sequences come from a woman in her fifties or sixties with alopecia areata. Some clones in this sample may be carry-over from other donors' samples.

The table lists this clonotype with a few counts. The chain employs TRBV29-1 and TRBJ2-5; the D is unclear. Germline V CDR1 and CDR2: SQVTM, ANQGSEA. V shed 3 bases and J shed 3 bases, with 2 bases lying between them. The CDR3 runs to 10 residues. As DNA, the CDR3 is TGCAGCGTTGAGGAAGAGACCCAGTACTTC. Its protein product is CSVEEETQYF.

The chain carries TRBV7-8 and TRBJ2-1; possibly TRBD1 for D (5 bases). Looked up from germline, CDR1 is SGHVS and CDR2 is FQNEAQ. The CDR3 runs 15 residues. Trimming shortened V by 5 bases and J by 2 bases, and 13 bases separated the two germline ends. In DNA form, the CDR3 reads TGTGCCAGCAGCCCCCAGGGTAATCCCTACAATGAGCAGTTCTTC. Encoded protein: CASSPQGNPYNEQFF.

The rearrangement links TRBV7-2 to TRBJ2-3; D not certain. Germline loops: CDR1 SGHTA, CDR2 FQGNSA. Trimming took 2 bases from V and 11 from J, leaving 8 bases between them. The CDR3 covers 11 residues. CDR3 in amino acids: CASSLRDQQYF. CDR3 nucleotides: TGTGCCAGCAGCTTAAGGGATCAGCAGTATTTT. Combining the CDR3 with reference TRBV7-2 and TRBJ2-3 gives the whole variable domain GAGVSQSPSNKVTEKGKDVELRCDPISGHTALYWYRQSLGQGLEFLIYFQGNSAPDKSGLPSDRFSAERTGGSVSTLTIQRTQQEDSAVYLCASSLRDQQYFGPGTRLTVL.

This clonotype showed up just a few times. The chain recombines TRBV7-9 with TRBJ1-5; D might be TRBD1 (6 bases). Trimming shortened V by 4 bases and J by 1 base, and 14 bases separated the two germline ends. Germline V gene lookup returns CDR1 SEHNR and CDR2 FQNEAQ (reference sequence). CDR3 length equals 16 residues. CDR3 loop: CASSSQTGISNQPQHF. The DNA of the CDR3 is TGTGCCAGCAGCTCGCAAACAGGGATCAGCAATCAGCCCCAGCATTTT. Full variable domain (outside the CDR3, taken from reference TRBV7-9 and TRBJ1-5): DTGVSQNPRHKITKRGQNVTFRCDPISEHNRLYWYRQTLGQGPEFLTYFQNEAQLEKSRLLSDRFSAERPKGSFSTLEIQRTEQGDSAMYLCASSSQTGISNQPQHFGDGTRLSIL.

V gene TRBV4-1 combines with J gene TRBJ1-1; D gene unclear. Germline CDR1 is MGHRA and CDR2 is YSYEKL. V lost 2 bases, J lost 1 base, and 11 bases lay in between. The CDR3 runs 15 residues. The CDR3 nucleotides read TGCGCCAGCAGCCAACATCGGATCCCGAACACTGAAGCTTTCTTT. Its translation is CASSQHRIPNTEAFF.

This clonotype was detected many times. The rearrangement joins TRBV20-1 to TRBJ1-5; D is unresolved. The CDR3 has 13 residues. Germline V lookup: CDR1 DFQATT, CDR2 SNEGSKA (reference sequence). Between the trimmed V and J ends, which lost 7 bases and 3 bases, there was a span of 13 bases. CDR3 DNA sequence: TGCAGTGTTACTTTGGCTGACAATCAGCCCCAGCATTTT. It translates to CSVTLADNQPQHF.

This clonotype was seen ten or more times. The rearrangement links TRBV11-2 to TRBJ2-1, with TRBD2 matching 12 bases. The V segment lost 5 bases and the J segment 7 bases; nucleotides outside the gene matches: 6. There are 15 residues in the CDR3. Looked up from germline, CDR1 is SGHAT and CDR2 is FQNNGV. The CDR3 spells CASSRTGTSGNEQFF. CDR3 DNA sequence: TGTGCCAGCAGCCGGACCGGGACTAGCGGGAATGAGCAGTTCTTC.

The rearrangement uses TRBV5-4 and TRBJ1-2; perhaps TRBD1 as D (5 bases). This CDR3 is built from 14 residues. The germline V gene has CDR1 SGHNT and CDR2 YYREEE (reference sequence). V was cut by 6 bases and J by 8 bases, with 20 bases left in between. The DNA of the CDR3 is TGTGCCAGCAACTTTGGGATGGGCAGGGCCGGCTACACCTTC. Protein product: CASNFGMGRAGYTF.

The chain uses TRBV20-1 and TRBJ1-6, with 7 bases matching TRBD1. Germline V gene sequence: CDR1 DFQATT, CDR2 SNEGSKA (reference sequence). V lost 0 bases and J lost 8; bases outside the gene matches: 4. The CDR3 spans 14 residues. CDR3 protein: CSARDQGTDSPLHF. The CDR3 region has the DNA TGCAGTGCTAGAGATCAAGGGACAGATTCACCCCTCCACTTT.

This clonotype was seen many times. CDR3 amino acids: CASRKGPTDTQYF. For the CDR3, the DNA is TGTGCCAGCAGGAAGGGCCCCACAGATACGCAGTATTTT. The chain uses TRBV6-1 and TRBJ2-3, with D unclear. The CDR3 has 13 residues. Germline CDR1 MNHNS, CDR2 SASEGT. Trimming stripped 6 bases from V and 2 bases from J, with 9 bases between.

In its sample, this clonotype was seen many times. The chain combines TRBV20-1 with TRBJ2-1; D call uncertain. CDR1 DFQATT and CDR2 SNEGSKA come from the germline V gene (reference sequence). Trimming shortened V by 3 bases and J by 1 base, and 10 bases separated the two germline ends. The CDR3 totals 14 residues. In nucleotides, the CDR3 is TGCAGTGCTAGGAGTGGTGGGTCCTACAATGAGCAGTTCTTC. Translation: CSARSGGSYNEQFF.

By share, this clonotype ranks as medium-sized. J is TRBJ2-1 and V is TRBV7-9; weak D call: TRBD1 (7 bases). The germline V gene has CDR1 SEHNR and CDR2 FQNEAQ (reference sequence). This CDR3 has 15 residues. Trimming removed 4 bases from V and 7 bases from J, with 17 bases in between. Here the CDR3 DNA reads TGTGCCAGCAGCTCTTGGGGGGACAGTACGAATGAGCAGTTCTTC. Translation gives CASSSWGDSTNEQFF.

This clonotype was detected many times. The V gene is TRBV19, the J gene TRBJ2-2, with D possibly matching TRBD1 (5 bases). CDR1 LNHDA and CDR2 SQIVND come from the germline V gene (reference sequence). V was shortened by 1 base and J by 8 bases, with 14 bases between the two germline ends. The CDR3 has 15 amino acids. As DNA, the CDR3 is TGTGCCAGTAGTATAGGAACAGGATTGATTGGGGAGCTGTTTTTT. Translating gives CASSIGTGLIGELFF.

This clonotype was found a few times. This chain connects TRBV12-3 or TRBV12-4 to TRBJ1-2; the D is unclear. This CDR3 is built from 16 residues. Trimming took 1 base from V and 5 from J, leaving 17 bases between them. For the CDR3, the DNA is TGTGCCAGCAGTTTAGGAGGGCAGGTCAGGCGTTATGGCTACACCTTC. Residues: CASSLGGQVRRYGYTF.

This clonotype turned up a few times. The gene calls are TRBV29-1 and TRBJ1-4, with D possibly being TRBD1 (6 bases). V lost 5 bases to trimming and J lost 3 bases, with 13 bases between them. CDR1 is SQVTM, CDR2 ANQGSEA, per germline. The CDR3 consists of 14 residues. DNA of the CDR3: TGCAGCGTTCTGTCGGACAGCTCTAATGAAAAACTGTTTTTT. This translates into CSVLSDSSNEKLFF.

This clonotype occurred many times. The rearrangement links TRBV28 to TRBJ2-7; D is undetermined. Trimming left V 6 bases short and J 1 base short, with 10 bases between. Germline V lookup: CDR1 MDHEN, CDR2 SYDVKM. This CDR3 comprises 13 residues. Here the CDR3 DNA reads TGTGCCAGCAGCCCTGGGGATTCCTACGAGCAGTACTTC. Encoded protein: CASSPGDSYEQYF. The full variable domain, completed using reference TRBV28 and TRBJ2-7, is DVKVTQSSRYLVKRTGEKVFLECVQDMDHENMFWYRQDPGLGLRLIYFSYDVKMKEKGDIPEGYSVSREKKERFSLILESASTNQTSMYLCASSPGDSYEQYFGPGTRLTVT.

In this sample, this clonotype turned up a few times. The CDR3: CASSPIAEEFPMQYF. The CDR3 bases are TGTGCCAGCAGCCCCATAGCGGAAGAATTCCCTATGCAGTACTTC. The chain uses TRBV11-2 and TRBJ2-7; a weak D match, TRBD2 (6 bases). The CDR3 is 15 residues long. Germline assignment: CDR1 SGHAT and CDR2 FQNNGV. The V gene lost 5 bases and the J gene lost 9 bases, with 23 bases spanning the gap.

To note about this clonotype: A clone one base away is much larger, so this may be a read error. The chain joins TRBV3-1 to TRBJ1-2; the D is unclear. This CDR3 comprises 14 residues. Germline CDR1 is LGHDT and CDR2 is YNNKEL (reference sequence). CDR3 bases: TGTGCCGGCAGCCAAGTTGCGACATCGGAGGTTTCCACCTTC. Residues: CAGSQVATSEVSTF.

The sample holds a few counts of this clonotype. This chain uses TRBV24-1 with TRBJ2-3, with 7 bases identical to TRBD1. The CDR3 contains 16 residues. The V gene end was trimmed by 1 base and the J gene end by 5 bases; junction bases not matched to a gene: 8. The germline V gene has CDR1 KGHDR and CDR2 SFDVKD. The CDR3 is CATSDFLQGTGDTQYF. Written as DNA, the CDR3 is TGTGCCACCAGTGATTTCCTACAGGGGACGGGAGATACGCAGTATTTT.

The chain has TRBV6-6 and TRBJ2-1; 7 nucleotides align to TRBD2. The CDR3 consists of 15 residues. The germline CDR1 and CDR2 sequences are MNHNY and SVGAGI (reference sequence). J was trimmed by 2 bases and V by 2 bases; bases with no gene match: 3. DNA for the CDR3: TGTGCCAGCAGTTACCCCGGGACTACCTACAATGAGCAGTTCTTC. The encoded protein is CASSYPGTTYNEQFF.

The rearrangement uses TRBV20-1 and TRBJ2-3; D may be TRBD2 (6 bases). Germline values: CDR1 DFQATT, CDR2 SNEGSKA (reference sequence). This CDR3 comprises 13 residues. V lost 5 bases to trimming and J lost 8 bases, with 17 bases between them. Written as DNA, the CDR3 is TGCAGTGCTCACCATGCGCGGGAAGGTACGCAGTATTTT. It encodes CSAHHAREGTQYF.

The rearrangement joins TRBV11-2 to TRBJ1-6, with a tentative D call TRBD1 (6 bases). CDR1 is SGHAT, CDR2 FQNNGV, per germline. Trimming took off 1 base at V and 8 bases at J, with 9 bases between the two ends. This CDR3 comprises 14 residues. The CDR3 sequence is CASSLAGADSPLHF. Written as DNA, the CDR3 is TGTGCCAGCAGCTTAGCAGGGGCTGATTCACCCCTCCACTTT.

This clonotype was picked up a small number of times. The chain uses TRBV6-6 and TRBJ2-7; 8 bases map to TRBD2. Germline lookup yields CDR1 MNHNY and CDR2 SVGAGI (reference sequence). The CDR3 consists of 17 residues. With 0 bases clipped from V and 3 bases from J, the junction kept 10 bases outside the gene matches. In DNA form, the CDR3 reads TGTGCCAGCAGTTACTCGTCCGGGAGGGCCTTCCTCTACGAGCAGTACTTC. Translating gives CASSYSSGRAFLYEQYF.

The chain joins TRBV30 to TRBJ2-1, with D unresolved. Germline assignment: CDR1 GTSNPN and CDR2 SVGIG (reference sequence). The CDR3 has 12 residues. With 3 bases removed from V and 12 bases from J, the gap between germline ends came to 15 bases. The CDR3 DNA is TGTGCCTGGAGCCGAGGACGCTTAGGGCAGTTCTTC. Its protein product is CAWSRGRLGQFF.

The chain employs TRBV3-1 and TRBJ2-1; D is undetermined. Trimming stripped 5 bases from V and 9 bases from J, with 14 bases between. The CDR3 length is 13 residues. Germline lookup yields CDR1 LGHDT and CDR2 YNNKEL (reference sequence). This CDR3 is CASSTRLDSEQFF. DNA of the CDR3: TGTGCCAGCAGCACAAGGCTCGATTCTGAGCAGTTCTTC.

This clonotype showed up many times. The V gene is TRBV10-1, the J gene TRBJ2-3; D gene unclear. Germline CDR1 reads WNHNN; CDR2 reads SYGVQD (reference sequence). V lost 7 bases, J lost 4 bases, and 15 bases lay in between. The CDR3 loop spans 14 amino acids. CDR3 loop: CASTPRLPPDTQYF. The CDR3 DNA sequence: TGCGCCAGCACCCCGAGACTCCCACCAGATACGCAGTATTTT.

The chain combines TRBV30 with TRBJ1-1; a possible D gene is TRBD1 (6 bases). CDR1 GTSNPN and CDR2 SVGIG come from the germline V gene (reference sequence). Trimming took off 3 bases at V and 3 bases at J, with 11 bases between the two ends. This CDR3 has 13 amino acids. The CDR3 here is CAWRGGAYTEAFF. The CDR3 bases are TGTGCCTGGAGAGGGGGGGCTTACACTGAAGCTTTCTTT.

This clonotype has just a few counts. V is TRBV6-5 and J is TRBJ1-1; TRBD1 matches at 8 bases. V gave up 6 bases and J gave up 0 bases; unmatched junction bases: 6. Looked up from germline, CDR1 is MNHEY and CDR2 is SVGAGI. The CDR3 is 15 amino acids. CDR3: CASRRGDRMNTEAFF. CDR3 DNA sequence: TGTGCCAGCAGAAGGGGGGACAGGATGAACACTGAAGCTTTCTTT.

The sample holds many counts of this clonotype. This chain connects TRBV12-3 or TRBV12-4 to TRBJ2-1; TRBD2 matches at 12 bases. This CDR3 is built from 18 residues. The ends lost 7 bases at V and 2 bases at J; junction bases unmatched: 12. The CDR3 DNA sequence: TGTGCCAGCACCCCGACTAGCGGGAGAGGGTCGGCCTACAATGAGCAGTTCTTC. As protein: CASTPTSGRGSAYNEQFF.

This clonotype was seen a few times. This chain uses TRBV5-5 with TRBJ2-4, with D possibly being TRBD2 (6 bases). CDR3 size: 15 residues. Trimming pared 4 bases from V and 2 bases from J, leaving 13 bases between. The germline gives CDR1 SGHKS, CDR2 YYEKEE (reference sequence). The CDR3 bases are TGTGCCAGCAGCGGAGCGGGCGCGACCAAAAACATTCAGTACTTC. It encodes CASSGAGATKNIQYF. The full variable domain, with the rest looked up from reference TRBV5-5 and TRBJ2-4, is DAGVTQSPTHLIKTRGQQVTLRCSPISGHKSVSWYQQVLGQGPQFIFQYYEKEERGRGNFPDRFSARQFPNYSSELNVNALLLGDSALYLCASSGAGATKNIQYFGAGTRLSVL.